These 10 T cell receptor beta chains came from one sample sequenced in a study of cytomegalovirus exposure and HLA in healthy donors. Libraries were prepared by immunoSEQ multiplex PCR; TCRdb keeps only in-frame clonotypes and omits some of them. The top ten clones hold 3.9% of a sample with 90,000 to 100,000 clones, around nine tenths of them seen once. Material for sequencing was PBMCs. The receptors here all came from a woman in her twenties or thirties in good health and CMV-seronegative.

V is TRBV9 and J is TRBJ2-5, with D tentatively TRBD1 (7 bases). The CDR3 totals 15 residues. V lost 0 bases to trimming and J lost 3 bases, with 12 bases between them. CDR1 is SGDLS and CDR2 is YYNGEE in the germline V gene. The CDR3 nucleotides read TGTGCCAGCAGCGTAGAAGGAGGGGGCGAAGAGACCCAGTACTTC. It is translated as CASSVEGGGEETQYF.

The rearrangement uses TRBV10-3 and TRBJ2-1, with 13 bases aligning to TRBD2. Germline assignment: CDR1 ENHRY and CDR2 SYGVKD. This CDR3 region has 19 residues. J was trimmed by 5 bases and V by 1 base; bases with no gene match: 11. The CDR3 spells CAISELGRGLAGVNNEQFF. The CDR3, as DNA: TGTGCCATCAGTGAGTTAGGAAGAGGACTAGCGGGAGTGAACAATGAGCAGTTCTTC.

V usage is TRBV6-4 and J usage is TRBJ2-3; D is perhaps TRBD2 (7 bases). The CDR3 loop spans 16 amino acids. Germline values: CDR1 MRHNA, CDR2 SNTAGT. With 3 bases removed from V and 4 bases from J, the gap between germline ends came to 17 bases. The CDR3 DNA is TGTGCCAGCAGTGAAAATGCCAGGGGAGGGGCAGATACGCAGTATTTT. This encodes CASSENARGGADTQYF.

V is TRBV5-5 and J is TRBJ2-1; 9 nucleotides agree with TRBD1. The ends lost 4 bases at V and 1 base at J; junction bases unmatched: 6. From germline, CDR1 is SGHKS and CDR2 YYEKEE (reference sequence). This CDR3 contains 16 residues. The CDR3 region has the DNA TGTGCCAGCAGCCAAGGGACAGGGTCGTCCTACAATGAGCAGTTCTTC. Protein: CASSQGTGSSYNEQFF.

This chain links TRBV28 with TRBJ1-5, with a possible D match to TRBD1 (5 bases). The CDR3 is 15 residues long. Trimming shortened V by 3 bases and J by 0 bases, and 9 bases separated the two germline ends. CDR1 and CDR2 from the germline V gene are MDHEN and SYDVKM. The CDR3 is CASSLTEYSNQPQHF. CDR3 bases: TGTGCCAGCAGTTTGACAGAGTATAGCAATCAGCCCCAGCATTTT.

This clone appeared many times. For the CDR3, the DNA is TGTGCCAGCAGCTTACGGCCGGGAACGGGCACCGGGGAGCTGTTTTTT. It translates to CASSLRPGTGTGELFF. This chain uses TRBV7-9 with TRBJ2-2; D possibly corresponds to TRBD2 (5 bases). The V and J ends lost 2 bases and 4 bases respectively, with 14 bases between them. Germline-derived CDR1 and CDR2 are SEHNR and FQNEAQ (reference sequence). CDR3 length: 16 residues. Full variable domain (outside the CDR3, taken from reference TRBV7-9 and TRBJ2-2): DTGVSQNPRHKITKRGQNVTFRCDPISEHNRLYWYRQTLGQGPEFLTYFQNEAQLEKSRLLSDRFSAERPKGSFSTLEIQRTEQGDSAMYLCASSLRPGTGTGELFFGEGSRLTVL.

The CDR3 DNA is TGTGCCAGCAGCCGAGAGGACGTCCTGACTTTC. This translates into CASSREDVLTF. V usage is TRBV9 and J usage is TRBJ2-6, with D unresolved. The CDR3 covers 11 residues. Germline assignment: CDR1 SGDLS and CDR2 YYNGEE. Trimming left V 4 bases short and J 11 bases short, with 7 bases between.

The chain couples TRBV9 to TRBJ2-3; 10 bases match TRBD2. The CDR3 sequence is 21 residues long. The V and J ends lost 0 bases and 2 bases, in that order; junction bases with no gene match: 18. The germline gives CDR1 SGDLS, CDR2 YYNGEE. The CDR3 DNA follows: TGTGCCAGCAGCGTAGGAGTAGCGGGAGGACCTGGGCGAAGGGTCACAGATACGCAGTATTTT. Residues: CASSVGVAGGPGRRVTDTQYF.

The V gene is TRBV18, the J gene TRBJ1-4; D not resolved. Germline CDR1 is KGHSH and CDR2 is LQKENI. The CDR3 contains 14 residues. V dropped 3 bases and J dropped 8 bases, with 13 bases sitting between them. Written as DNA, the CDR3 is TGTGCCAGCTCACCTTCGAGGGCGGCAGAAAAACTGTTTTTT. It is translated as CASSPSRAAEKLFF.

This rearrangement joins TRBV5-6 to TRBJ1-1; the match to TRBD1 covers 9 bases. The CDR3 spans 12 residues. Germline CDR1 SGHDT, CDR2 YYEEEE. Trimming removed 4 bases from V and 6 bases from J; junction bases left unmatched: 1. Here the CDR3 DNA reads TGTGCCAGCAGCCGGGACAGGGCTGAAGCTTTCTTT. Amino acids: CASSRDRAEAFF.